These 28 T cell receptor beta chains were all obtained from the same sample, sequenced in a study of CD8 T cells in ankylosing spondylitis. TCRdb analysed the 5' RACE reads with MiXCR anew, one entry per CDR3 protein. The sample lists roughly 68,000 distinct CDR3 sequences; approximately 6% were seen once. Sequenced sample: synovial fluid, either unsorted or a sorted T cell fraction (not recorded which). Receptor source: a male donor with ankylosing spondylitis.

The rearrangement joins TRBV12-3 or TRBV12-4 to TRBJ1-5, with D unclear. Trimming removed 1 base from V and 4 bases from J, with 8 bases in between. The CDR3 runs 14 residues. This chain's CDR3 is CASSLVSLNQPQHF. CDR3 DNA sequence: TGTGCCAGCAGTTTAGTTAGCTTGAATCAGCCCCAGCATTTT.

This clonotype occurred a few times. This chain joins TRBV5-1 and TRBJ2-7; a possible D gene is TRBD2 (5 bases). Germline CDR1 and CDR2: SGHRS and YFSETQ. Between the trimmed V and J ends, which lost 0 bases and 6 bases, there was a span of 16 bases. The CDR3 extends over 15 amino acids. CDR3 nucleotide sequence: TGCGCCAGCAGCTTGGATCCCAACACTAGGTCCGAGCAGTACTTC. Its translation is CASSLDPNTRSEQYF. Looking up the rest from reference TRBV5-1 and TRBJ2-7 gives the full variable domain: KAGVTQTPRYLIKTRGQQVTLSCSPISGHRSVSWYQQTPGQGLQFLFEYFSETQRNKGNFPGRFSGRQFSNSRSEMNVSTLELGDSALYLCASSLDPNTRSEQYFGPGTRLTVT.

On this clonotype itself: The DNA is left out, because the CDR3 cannot be placed on it with certainty; the CDR3 is given as TCRdb lists it. The gene calls are TRBV7-3 and TRBJ2-2; the table's TRBD2 call for D was not verified on the DNA. From its first to its last residue, the CDR3 has 15 amino acids. Germline lookup yields CDR1 SGHTA and CDR2 FQGTGA. The CDR3 region is CASSAGTTTGELFFF.

V and J are TRBV11-1 and TRBJ1-5; TRBD1 is a possible D gene (5 bases). There are 13 residues in the CDR3. V lost 2 bases, J lost 5 bases, and 7 bases lay in between. From germline, CDR1 is SGHAT and CDR2 FQDESV (reference sequence). CDR3: CASSLRGDQPQHF. The CDR3 DNA follows: TGTGCCAGCAGCTTAAGGGGAGATCAGCCCCAGCATTTT.

This clonotype was recorded at least ten times. This chain's CDR3 is CASSPLLGSAGGGYTF. The DNA for the CDR3 is TGTGCCAGCTCACCACTCCTCGGGTCCGCAGGAGGTGGCTACACCTTC. The V call is TRBV18, the J call TRBJ1-2; D is unclear. Trimming stripped 1 base from V and 7 bases from J, with 19 bases between. The CDR3 totals 16 residues. CDR1 and CDR2 from the germline V gene are KGHSH and LQKENI. The variable domain in full, with the rest retrieved from reference TRBV18 and TRBJ1-2, is NAGVMQNPRHLVRRRGQEARLRCSPMKGHSHVYWYRQLPEEGLKFMVYLQKENIIDESGMPKERFSAEFPKEGPSILRIQQVVRGDSAAYFCASSPLLGSAGGGYTFGSGTRLTVV.

The table lists this clonotype with a few counts. The genes are TRBV28 and TRBJ1-1; D remains ambiguous. Trimming stripped 6 bases from V and 2 bases from J, with 19 bases between. Germline CDR1 and CDR2: MDHEN and SYDVKM. The CDR3 contains 16 residues. CDR3 DNA sequence: TGTGCCAGCAGGTCCCGGCAGCGTTCACACAACACTGAAGCTTTCTTT. Encoded protein: CASRSRQRSHNTEAFF.

Many counts were recorded for this clonotype. The CDR3 here is CASRLQGSTEAFF. The CDR3 bases are TGTGCCAGCAGGCTACAGGGGAGCACTGAAGCTTTCTTT. The chain is built from TRBV6-1 and TRBJ1-1, with 7 bases that match TRBD1. The CDR3 length is 13 residues. Germline V lookup: CDR1 MNHNS, CDR2 SASEGT. With 6 bases clipped from V and 4 bases from J, the junction kept 5 bases outside the gene matches.

This clonotype has a count of ten or more. The chain couples TRBV4-3 to TRBJ2-1; D unresolved. The CDR3 is 16 residues long. V was cut by 0 bases and J by 8 bases, with 17 bases left in between. Germline CDR1 and CDR2: LGHNA and YSLEER. CDR3 in amino acids: CASSQEGRAVVDEQFF. The CDR3 DNA reads as TGCGCCAGCAGCCAAGAGGGTAGGGCCGTCGTTGATGAGCAGTTCTTC.

The V gene is TRBV6-2 or TRBV6-3, the J gene TRBJ2-3; 7 bases line up with TRBD1. This CDR3 is 15 amino acids long. J gave up 5 bases and V 4 bases, and 9 bases lay outside the gene matches. Germline CDR1 MNHEY, CDR2 SVGEGT. The CDR3 is CASSSWTGLEDTQYF. The CDR3 region has the DNA TGTGCCAGCAGTTCTTGGACAGGTCTGGAAGATACGCAGTATTTT.

The chain employs TRBV4-1 and TRBJ2-7, with 9 bases aligning to TRBD2. Germline trimming cut 4 bases from V and 0 bases from J; bases unmatched to any gene: 7. The CDR3 spans 16 residues. The germline V gene encodes CDR1 MGHRA and CDR2 YSYEKL. The CDR3 loop reads CASSPSASGTSYEQYF. Here the CDR3 DNA reads TGCGCCAGCAGCCCCTCGGCTAGCGGGACCTCCTACGAGCAGTACTTC.

Only a few counts were recorded for this clonotype. The V gene is TRBV20-1, the J gene TRBJ2-1, with 8 bases fitting TRBD2. This CDR3 has 15 residues. Trimming removed 1 base from V and 2 bases from J; junction bases left unmatched: 4. Germline V gene data show CDR1 as DFQATT and CDR2 as SNEGSKA (reference sequence). CDR3 sequence reads: CSARVREGTYNEQFF. CDR3 coding DNA: TGCAGTGCTAGAGTCCGGGAGGGTACCTACAATGAGCAGTTCTTC.

The V gene is TRBV6-1, the J gene TRBJ2-3, with 10 positions matching TRBD2. The germline V gene encodes CDR1 MNHNS and CDR2 SASEGT. The CDR3 sequence is 15 residues long. The ends lost 6 bases at V and 4 bases at J; junction bases unmatched: 7. Here the CDR3 reads CASSRAGGPPDTQYF. DNA for the CDR3: TGTGCCAGCAGCCGAGCGGGAGGGCCCCCAGATACGCAGTATTTT.

This clonotype was detected only a few times. The chain carries TRBV20-1 and TRBJ2-5; D may be TRBD2 (6 bases). V lost 6 bases to trimming and J lost 4 bases, with 24 bases between them. The V gene's germline CDR1 is DFQATT and CDR2 SNEGSKA (reference sequence). The CDR3 extends over 16 amino acids. CDR3 DNA: TGCAGTGCGGCGGGGCGAGAAGATGGGGGGTCAGAGACCCAGTACTTC. Its protein is CSAAGREDGGSETQYF.

This clonotype has a count of ten or more. The chain joins TRBV12-3 or TRBV12-4 to TRBJ2-1; no definite D call. The CDR3 is 14 amino acids. Trimming shortened V by 3 bases and J by 2 bases, and 8 bases separated the two germline ends. The CDR3 DNA sequence: TGTGCCAGCAGTTTCCTAACCCCCTACAATGAGCAGTTCTTC. Residues: CASSFLTPYNEQFF.

This clonotype was observed at least ten times. The chain has TRBV5-6 and TRBJ1-3; TRBD1 might be the D (6 bases). CDR3 length: 14 amino acids. From germline, CDR1 is SGHDT and CDR2 YYEEEE. V gave up 5 bases and J gave up 2 bases, with 11 bases separating them. The CDR3 bases are TGTGCCAGCAGACAACGGACAGCTGGAAACACCATATATTTT. The encoded protein is CASRQRTAGNTIYF.

At least ten counts were recorded for this clonotype. The rearrangement uses TRBV10-3 and TRBJ1-1, with TRBD1 as a possible D gene (5 bases). The germline CDR1 and CDR2 sequences are ENHRY and SYGVKD. Trimming removed 5 bases at V and 0 bases at J, with 10 bases between. The CDR3 is 14 residues long. As DNA, the CDR3 is TGTGCCATCAGTCCCAGGGTGATGAACACTGAAGCTTTCTTT. Residues: CAISPRVMNTEAFF.

In regard to this clonotype: Possible read error: a much larger clone is one base away. The chain combines TRBV20-1 with TRBJ1-1, with D possibly matching TRBD1 (5 bases). The germline CDR1 and CDR2 sequences are DFQATT and SNEGSKA (reference sequence). This CDR3 contains 14 residues. Here the CDR3 DNA reads TGCAGTGCCTCCCCGGGGCAAATGGGCACTAAAGCTTTCTTT. Translating gives CSASPGQMGTKAFF.

The chain employs TRBV12-5 and TRBJ2-5; no reliable D call. Germline V gives CDR1 LGHNT, CDR2 FRNRAP. The CDR3 is 12 amino acids. V lost 6 bases, J lost 4 bases, and 9 bases lay in between. In DNA form, the CDR3 reads TGTGCTAGTGGCCCTCGTCGAGAGACCCAGTACTTC. Translated: CASGPRRETQYF. Variable domain in full (rest from reference TRBV12-5 and TRBJ2-5): DARVTQTPRHKVTEMGQEVTMRCQPILGHNTVFWYRQTMMQGLELLAYFRNRAPLDDSGMPKDRFSAEMPDATLATLKIQPSEPRDSAVYFCASGPRRETQYFGPGTRLLVL.

This clonotype was observed at least ten times. The rearrangement uses TRBV28 and TRBJ2-3; perhaps TRBD2 as D (6 bases). This CDR3 spans 11 amino acids. The germline gives CDR1 MDHEN, CDR2 SYDVKM. V was clipped by 3 bases and J by 14 bases, with 12 bases between them. The CDR3 DNA sequence: TGTGCCAGCAGTTTGACTCGGGAGCGGTATTTT. Translating it yields CASSLTRERYF.

The chain carries TRBV29-1 and TRBJ2-5, with 10 bases identical to TRBD2. Germline V gene data show CDR1 as SQVTM and CDR2 as ANQGSEA. The CDR3 covers 14 residues. V lost 2 bases and J lost 7; bases outside the gene matches: 7. DNA of the CDR3: TGCAGCGTTGAATCTAGCGGGAGTTTTGGGACCCAGTACTTC. Amino acids: CSVESSGSFGTQYF.

This clonotype has a handful of counts. The chain carries TRBV6-2 or TRBV6-3 and TRBJ2-3, with no clear D. This CDR3 spans 11 amino acids. V lost 11 bases and J lost 4, with 10 bases in between. Germline CDR1 and CDR2: MNHEY and SVGEGT. The CDR3 DNA is TGTGCCGTTCGGAGAGCAGATACGCAGTATTTT. It yields the protein CAVRRADTQYF.

Ten or more counts support this clonotype. This chain connects TRBV6-1 to TRBJ2-1; possibly TRBD2 for D (6 bases). Germline V gene sequence: CDR1 MNHNS, CDR2 SASEGT. V lost 6 bases and J lost 4, with 22 bases in between. The CDR3 loop spans 17 amino acids. The CDR3 sequence is CASSRLKSGDPYNEQFF. DNA of the CDR3: TGTGCCAGCAGCAGGTTAAAATCGGGGGACCCTTACAATGAGCAGTTCTTC.

The chain uses TRBV7-2 and TRBJ2-1, with D perhaps being TRBD1 or TRBD2 (5 bases each). Germline V CDR1 and CDR2: SGHTA, FQGNSA. The CDR3 is 16 amino acids. V gave up 3 bases and J gave up 1 base, with 13 bases separating them. The DNA of the CDR3 is TGTGCCAGCAGCTTGGGACCTCGCGGTTCCTACAATGAGCAGTTCTTC. Its translation: CASSLGPRGSYNEQFF. Supplemented by reference TRBV7-2 and TRBJ2-1, the full variable domain reads GAGVSQSPSNKVTEKGKDVELRCDPISGHTALYWYRQSLGQGLEFLIYFQGNSAPDKSGLPSDRFSAERTGGSVSTLTIQRTQQEDSAVYLCASSLGPRGSYNEQFFGPGTRLTVL.

This clonotype was seen at least ten times. The CDR3 spells CASSMQGRGNQPQHF. CDR3 sequence (DNA): TGTGCCAGTAGTATGCAGGGACGAGGGAATCAGCCCCAGCATTTT. The chain has TRBV19 and TRBJ1-5, with D maybe TRBD1 (5 bases). CDR1 and CDR2 (germline): LNHDA, SQIVND (reference sequence). Trimming left V 3 bases short and J 4 bases short, with 13 bases between. This CDR3 region has 15 residues.

This clonotype was seen many times. The J gene is TRBJ2-5, the V gene TRBV7-3; D gene ambiguous. The CDR3 is made up of 13 amino acids. The germline CDR1 and CDR2 sequences are SGHTA and FQGTGA. Trimming pared 1 base from V and 4 bases from J, leaving 7 bases between. This CDR3 is CASSLNPRETQYF. CDR3 nucleotides: TGTGCCAGCAGCTTAAATCCAAGAGAGACCCAGTACTTC.

The table lists this clonotype with many counts. The V gene is TRBV5-1, the J gene TRBJ2-1; tentatively, D is TRBD1 or TRBD2 (7 bases each). Trimming removed 1 base at V and 7 bases at J, with 15 bases between. CDR1 and CDR2 (germline): SGHRS, YFSETQ. The CDR3 is made up of 15 amino acids. In DNA form, the CDR3 reads TGCGCCAGCAGCTTGTCAGGGGGGGATCCGAATGAGCAGTTCTTC. It specifies CASSLSGGDPNEQFF. Based on the CDR3 plus reference TRBV5-1 and TRBJ2-1, the full variable domain is KAGVTQTPRYLIKTRGQQVTLSCSPISGHRSVSWYQQTPGQGLQFLFEYFSETQRNKGNFPGRFSGRQFSNSRSEMNVSTLELGDSALYLCASSLSGGDPNEQFFGPGTRLTVL.

This clonotype has more than one count but fewer than ten. The chain recombines TRBV7-2 with TRBJ2-4; no firm D call. Germline-derived CDR1 and CDR2 are SGHTA and FQGNSA. The V end was cut by 4 bases, the J end by 0 bases, with 13 bases between. This CDR3 region has 16 residues. As DNA, the CDR3 is TGTGCCAGCAGCTCAAAAGACGGATTAGCCAAAAACATTCAGTACTTC. It specifies CASSSKDGLAKNIQYF.

This clonotype was seen at least ten times. The chain has TRBV29-1 and TRBJ2-1; 10 bases fit TRBD2. Germline CDR1 is SQVTM and CDR2 is ANQGSEA. After removal of 7 bases from V and 10 bases from J, the junction contained 10 bases not matched to a gene. The CDR3 length is 13 residues. CDR3 sequence (DNA): TGCAGCGCTCAAGCGGGAGGGCCAATCGAGCAGTTCTTC. This translates into CSAQAGGPIEQFF.